This T cell receptor beta chain was identified in a study of technical replicates of blood from several donors (dated by TCRdb to the late 2010s). The method was the immunoSEQ multiplex PCR assay. Sourced from immuneACCESS, this table was stored by TCRdb with only in-frame sequences that have V and J called. A share of the clones is absent; for the studies checked, an unresolved V gene accounts for under half, and the remainder has no known explanation. The sample has fewer than 85,000 clones on record, just under 95% of them singletons. In total, the top ten clones hold roughly 0.25% of the sample. Remarks on this clone: The antigen this receptor binds is unknown. The record has no base qualities; no much larger clone is one base away.

This sequence was found in a human donor in good health. Sequencing was performed on T cells isolated from PBMCs.

The sequence in DNA is TGTGCCAGCAGTGAATCCCTTATGGGGGGCACTGAAGCTTTCTTT. This gives the protein CASSESLMGGTEAFF. This chain is built from TRBV25-1 and TRBJ1-1; TRBD1 is a possible D gene, resting on 5 matching bases. The CDR3 has 15 amino acids, counting the end cysteine and phenylalanine. The retained sequence is limited to the CDR3, 45 bases, with the frame set at the first base. For CDR1 and CDR2, the germline V gene lists MGHDK and SYGVNS. V is shortened by 1 base, J by 4 bases, and the region joining them spans 13 bases.